The 26 T cell receptor beta chains in this list originate from one sample, sequenced in a study of beta chain features in type 1 diabetes. cDNA synthesis used the whole RNA isolate, giving expressed TCRB sequences. Using immunoSEQ multiplex PCR, the repertoire was profiled, and TCRdb retains in-frame clones only, with some absent. This sample carries 300,000 to 350,000 clones, 20% of them seen once, and the ten largest clones take approximately 0.043%. The specimen sequenced was naive CD4+ T cells from blood. Receptor source: a woman between 18 and 30 years old in good health.

The chain combines TRBV29-1 with TRBJ1-2; 8 nucleotides agree with TRBD1. The V gene's germline CDR1 is SQVTM and CDR2 ANQGSEA. V shed 3 bases and J 7 bases; nucleotides not matched to a gene: 7. The CDR3 consists of 13 residues. The CDR3 DNA sequence: TGCAGCGTTGATGCACAGGGGGTTTTTGGCTACACCTTC. It encodes CSVDAQGVFGYTF.

The V call is TRBV6-1, the J call TRBJ1-5; D may be TRBD1 (5 bases). The CDR3 contains 15 residues. Germline-derived CDR1 and CDR2 are MNHNS and SASEGT. V was pared by 5 bases and J by 8 bases, with 19 bases between. The CDR3 sequence is CASSNGNSGGEPQHF. In nucleotides, the CDR3 is TGTGCCAGCAGTAATGGCAACTCGGGGGGAGAGCCCCAGCATTTT.

The chain couples TRBV27 to TRBJ1-1; D is perhaps TRBD1 (5 bases). Deletions cut 6 bases from V and 2 bases from J, with 16 bases between. Germline V gene lookup returns CDR1 MNHEY and CDR2 SMNVEV (reference sequence). The CDR3 has 15 amino acids. The CDR3 protein is CASSAQDSFNTEAFF. CDR3 coding DNA: TGTGCCAGCAGCGCCCAAGACAGTTTTAACACTGAAGCTTTCTTT.

This sequence joins TRBV5-1 and TRBJ1-2; D might be TRBD1 (6 bases). The CDR3 loop spans 14 amino acids. Germline loops: CDR1 SGHRS, CDR2 YFSETQ. V lost 4 bases and J lost 6, with 16 bases in between. This CDR3 is CASSRGQGPHGYTF. The CDR3 DNA reads as TGCGCCAGCAGCAGAGGGCAGGGGCCCCATGGCTACACCTTC.

The chain employs TRBV7-3 and TRBJ2-5; 11 positions match TRBD2. Germline V CDR1 and CDR2: SGHTA, FQGTGA. This CDR3 is built from 15 residues. V dropped 5 bases and J dropped 8; count of bases not matched to a gene: 10. The CDR3 coding sequence is TGTGCCAGCAGCCCTGGGACTAGCGGCCTCGAAACCCAGTACTTC. It yields the protein CASSPGTSGLETQYF.

This clone was observed a few times. This chain uses TRBV5-6 with TRBJ2-5, with D possibly being TRBD1 (5 bases). The CDR3 has 12 amino acids. Trimming pared 6 bases from V and 4 bases from J, leaving 10 bases between. Germline V CDR1 and CDR2: SGHDT, YYEEEE. Here the CDR3 reads CASNRGVETQYF. DNA of the CDR3: TGTGCCAGCAATAGGGGTGTAGAGACCCAGTACTTC.

The chain links TRBV29-1 to TRBJ1-1; 8 bases agree with TRBD1. J gave up 4 bases and V 8 bases, and 3 bases lay outside the gene matches. The germline V gene encodes CDR1 SQVTM and CDR2 ANQGSEA. The CDR3 length is 11 residues. CDR3 in DNA: TGCAGCTTCAGGGGGCCCACTGAAGCTTTCTTT. Translating it yields CSFRGPTEAFF.

This clone was found a few times. V gene TRBV7-9 combines with J gene TRBJ2-7; TRBD1 aligns across 7 bases. The CDR3 is made up of 14 amino acids. From germline, CDR1 is SEHNR and CDR2 FQNEAQ (reference sequence). The V segment lost 4 bases and the J segment 1 base; nucleotides outside the gene matches: 4. Written as DNA, the CDR3 is TGTGCCAGCAGCTCCCGGACAGGATCCTACGAGCAGTACTTC. Its translation: CASSSRTGSYEQYF.

This clone was detected a few times. This sequence joins TRBV9 and TRBJ2-7, with 14 bases that match TRBD2. Germline V CDR1 and CDR2: SGDLS, YYNGEE. The CDR3 covers 16 residues. Losses at the gene ends were 1 base for V and 3 bases for J; bases not matched to a gene: 3. The CDR3 nucleotides are TGTGCCAGCAGCGTACATGGGACTAGCGGGGGCTACGAGCAGTACTTC. It codes for CASSVHGTSGGYEQYF.

This clone has more than one count but fewer than ten. The chain has TRBV2 and TRBJ1-4; D remains unclear. CDR1 and CDR2 from the germline V gene are SNHLY and FYNNEI. This CDR3 is 14 amino acids long. The V end lost 3 bases, the J end lost 5 bases, and 10 bases lay between the germline ends. The CDR3 DNA sequence: TGTGCCAGCAGTGACGGGGAAGTGAATGAAAAACTGTTTTTT. It translates to CASSDGEVNEKLFF.

A few counts support this clone. This sequence joins TRBV7-9 and TRBJ1-1, with TRBD1 identical over 7 bases. The length of the CDR3 is 14 residues. The trim removed 5 bases at V and 3 bases at J, leaving 6 bases unmatched. Looked up from germline, CDR1 is SEHNR and CDR2 is FQNEAQ (reference sequence). CDR3 sequence reads: CASSPRQGDTEAFF. The CDR3 region has the DNA TGTGCCAGCAGCCCCCGACAGGGCGACACTGAAGCTTTCTTT.

As to this clone: Different DNA sequences within this sample yield the same CDR3. The chain combines TRBV5-1 with TRBJ2-7; no firm D call. The length of the CDR3 is 13 residues. The germline gives CDR1 SGHRS, CDR2 YFSETQ. Trimming took off 0 bases at V and 3 bases at J, with 7 bases between the two ends. The CDR3 DNA follows: TGCGCCAGCAGCTTGGGTCTAAACTACGAGCAGTACTTC. Its translation is CASSLGLNYEQYF. The whole variable domain, filled in from reference TRBV5-1 and TRBJ2-7, reads KAGVTQTPRYLIKTRGQQVTLSCSPISGHRSVSWYQQTPGQGLQFLFEYFSETQRNKGNFPGRFSGRQFSNSRSEMNVSTLELGDSALYLCASSLGLNYEQYFGPGTRLTVT.

The chain uses TRBV5-6 and TRBJ2-3, with unresolved D. This CDR3 has 14 amino acids. The V end was cut by 5 bases, the J end by 4 bases, with 14 bases between. CDR1 is SGHDT, CDR2 YYEEEE, per germline. The CDR3 region has the DNA TGTGCCAGCAGTCGTCAACCAAGCGCAGATACGCAGTATTTT. This sequence encodes CASSRQPSADTQYF. The whole variable domain, filled in from reference TRBV5-6 and TRBJ2-3, reads DAGVTQSPTHLIKTRGQQVTLRCSPKSGHDTVSWYQQALGQGPQFIFQYYEEEERQRGNFPDRFSGHQFPNYSSELNVNALLLGDSALYLCASSRQPSADTQYFGPGTRLTVL.

This clone was seen more than once but under ten times. The chain employs TRBV30 and TRBJ2-7, with TRBD2 matching over 10 bases. Germline V gene lookup returns CDR1 GTSNPN and CDR2 SVGIG (reference sequence). J lost 4 bases, V lost 6 bases, and 6 bases had no gene match. The length of the CDR3 is 13 residues. CDR3 sequence: CACLAGGSYEQYF. CDR3 DNA sequence: TGTGCCTGTTTAGCGGGAGGTTCTTACGAGCAGTACTTC.

The genes are TRBV14 and TRBJ1-2; possibly TRBD1 for D (6 bases). The germline CDR1 and CDR2 sequences are SGHDN and FVKESK. This CDR3 spans 13 amino acids. V lost 4 bases and J 6 bases, leaving 12 bases between the germline ends. CDR3 amino acids: CASSPDRSDGYTF. CDR3 sequence (DNA): TGTGCCAGCAGCCCTGACAGGAGCGATGGCTACACCTTC.

The rearrangement uses TRBV6-6 and TRBJ1-2; TRBD1 is a possible D gene (6 bases). The length of the CDR3 is 15 residues. Per the germline V gene, CDR1 is MNHNY and CDR2 is SVGAGI (reference sequence). Trimming removed 0 bases from V and 3 bases from J, with 11 bases in between. The CDR3 region has the DNA TGTGCCAGCAGTTACTCCCAGGGGACGGACTATGGCTACACCTTC. The encoded protein is CASSYSQGTDYGYTF.

This clone was found a few times. The chain recombines TRBV9 with TRBJ2-3, with 14 bases lining up with TRBD2. The CDR3 spans 17 residues. V gave up 0 bases and J gave up 4 bases; unmatched junction bases: 4. The germline gives CDR1 SGDLS, CDR2 YYNGEE. The CDR3 coding sequence is TGTGCCAGCAGCGTAGGCCCGACTAGCGGGAGGGCAGATACGCAGTATTTT. Encoded protein: CASSVGPTSGRADTQYF.

This clone has ten or more counts. This chain uses TRBV13 with TRBJ2-1; the match to TRBD2 covers 11 bases. Trimming took 5 bases from V and 3 from J; bases not matched to a gene: 3. CDR3 length: 15 residues. The germline gives CDR1 PRHDT, CDR2 FYEKMQ (reference sequence). In DNA, the CDR3 is TGTGCCAGCAGCCCGGGACTAGCGGTCTACAATGAGCAGTTCTTC. Its protein is CASSPGLAVYNEQFF.

This clone was detected a few times. The V gene is TRBV5-1, the J gene TRBJ2-2, with 7 bases aligning to TRBD2. The V segment lost 4 bases and the J segment 6 bases; nucleotides outside the gene matches: 18. The CDR3 has 18 residues. CDR1 and CDR2 (germline): SGHRS, YFSETQ. CDR3 protein: CASSLHAASGYSAGELFF. CDR3 nucleotides: TGCGCCAGCAGCCTCCACGCGGCTAGCGGATACTCGGCCGGGGAGCTGTTTTTT.

The chain joins TRBV9 to TRBJ2-6, with TRBD1 matching 7 bases. Per the germline V gene, CDR1 is SGDLS and CDR2 is YYNGEE. Germline trimming cut 5 bases from V and 2 bases from J; bases unmatched to any gene: 4. The CDR3 is 15 residues long. This CDR3 is CASSIRGTGANVLTF. In DNA, the CDR3 is TGTGCCAGCAGTATCAGGGGGACTGGGGCCAACGTCCTGACTTTC.

A few counts support this clone. Relative to the germline gene, one junction end is altered; a read error may explain this. V gene TRBV29-1 combines with J gene TRBJ2-1, with D possibly being TRBD1 (5 bases). This CDR3 has 8 amino acids. CDR1 SQVTM and CDR2 ANQGSEA come from the germline V gene. The CDR3 coding sequence is TGCAGCGTTGACGACAGAGTCTTC. Protein: CSVDDRVF.

This clone has more than one count but fewer than ten. The same CDR3 is also encoded by other DNA sequences in this sample. CDR3 DNA: TGTGCCTGGAGCGAGGGCTCTGGGGCCAACGTCCTGACTTTC. Its protein product is CAWSEGSGANVLTF. The chain has TRBV30 and TRBJ2-6, with D perhaps matching TRBD2 (5 bases). The length of the CDR3 is 14 residues. Germline CDR1 GTSNPN, CDR2 SVGIG (reference sequence). V lost 3 bases, J lost 0 bases, and 6 bases lay in between.

In its sample, this clone was seen a few times. This rearrangement joins TRBV4-3 to TRBJ2-5, with a tentative D call TRBD1 (5 bases). V was clipped by 0 bases and J by 5 bases, with 16 bases between them. This CDR3 region has 16 residues. Germline assignment: CDR1 LGHNA and CDR2 YSLEER. The CDR3 sequence: CASSQDWPGKGETQYF. The CDR3 nucleotides are TGCGCCAGCAGCCAAGATTGGCCAGGGAAGGGCGAGACCCAGTACTTC.

The rearrangement uses TRBV7-2 and TRBJ2-5; D perhaps matches TRBD1 (5 bases). Trimming took off 7 bases at V and 4 bases at J, with 13 bases between the two ends. The CDR3 loop spans 13 amino acids. CDR1 and CDR2 (germline): SGHTA, FQGNSA. The CDR3 sequence is CASTARVGETQYF. The DNA of the CDR3 is TGTGCCAGCACCGCCAGGGTAGGAGAGACCCAGTACTTC.

This clone was picked up a small number of times. In nucleotides, the CDR3 is TGTGCCAGCAGCCCCTCGGGGGGGCTTATCACTGAGCAGTTCTTC. Amino acid sequence: CASSPSGGLITEQFF. The chain combines TRBV7-9 with TRBJ2-1, with TRBD2 matching over 8 bases. Trimming cost V 5 bases and J 9 bases; bases outside gene matches: 12. The CDR3 length is 15 residues. Per the germline V gene, CDR1 is SEHNR and CDR2 is FQNEAQ (reference sequence).

This clone was seen only a few times. This chain links TRBV18 with TRBJ2-7; D possibly corresponds to TRBD2 (6 bases). Germline CDR1 and CDR2: KGHSH and LQKENI. The V end was cut by 1 base, the J end by 1 base, with 11 bases between. This CDR3 is built from 15 residues. As DNA, the CDR3 is TGTGCCAGCTCACCACTCACGGGAGAATCCTACGAGCAGTACTTC. Residues: CASSPLTGESYEQYF.